This record looks at one TCR beta chain sequence and its context. In the authors' workflow: The authors estimated nucleated cell counts from reference gene primer amplification. Libraries were prepared by immunoSEQ multiplex PCR; TCRdb keeps only in-frame clonotypes and omits some of them. From that table come the V and J calls and clone size; the DNA was used to work out D and trimming. There are about 190,000 clones in the sample; 65% to 80% occur only once, and about an eighth lies in the top ten. These data belong to a study of blood T cell repertoires in COVID-19. CDR1 is MDHEN, CDR2 SYDVKM, per germline. This CDR3 spans 13 amino acids. V lost 5 bases and J lost 4, with 9 bases in between.

This TCR came from a woman in her 50s with acute or convalescent COVID-19. The genes are TRBV28 and TRBJ1-5; no firm D call. The sequencing sample was made of peripheral blood. As DNA, the CDR3 is TGTGCCAGCAGTGATAACGGGAATCAGCCCCAGCATTTT. As protein: CASSDNGNQPQHF.